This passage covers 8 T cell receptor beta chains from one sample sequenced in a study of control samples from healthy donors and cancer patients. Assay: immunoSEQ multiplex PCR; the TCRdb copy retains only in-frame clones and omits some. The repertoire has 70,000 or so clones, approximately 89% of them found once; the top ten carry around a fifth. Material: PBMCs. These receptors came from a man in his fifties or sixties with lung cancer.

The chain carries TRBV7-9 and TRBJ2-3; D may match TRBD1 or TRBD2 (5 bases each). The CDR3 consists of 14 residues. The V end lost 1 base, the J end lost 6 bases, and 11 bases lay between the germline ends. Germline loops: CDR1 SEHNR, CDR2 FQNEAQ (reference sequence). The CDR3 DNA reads TGTGCCAGCAGCTTAGGAGGGGTGAAGGATACGCAGTATTTT. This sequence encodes CASSLGGVKDTQYF.

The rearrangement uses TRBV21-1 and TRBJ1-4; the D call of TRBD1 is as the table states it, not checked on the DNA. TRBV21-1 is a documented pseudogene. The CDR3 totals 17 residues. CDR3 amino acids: CASSMGQGEGTNEKLFF. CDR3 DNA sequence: TGTGCCAGCAGCATGGGACAGGGGGAGGGTACTAATGAAAAACTGTTTTTT.

CDR3 amino acids: CASSPLGQLATNEKLFF. CDR3 bases: TGTGCCAGCAGCCCCCTGGGACAGCTCGCAACTAATGAAAAACTGTTTTTT. This chain connects TRBV14 to TRBJ1-4; 7 bases line up with TRBD1. The junction had 8 bases not matched to a gene; V was cut back by 4 bases and J by 0 bases. The CDR3 is 17 amino acids. Germline V CDR1 and CDR2: SGHDN, FVKESK.

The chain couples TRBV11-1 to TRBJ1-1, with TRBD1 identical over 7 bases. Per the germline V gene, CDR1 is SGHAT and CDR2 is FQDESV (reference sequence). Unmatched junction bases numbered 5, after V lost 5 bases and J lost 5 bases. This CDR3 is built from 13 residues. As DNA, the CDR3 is TGTGCCAGCAGCCCTTCGACAGGGACTGAAGCTTTCTTT. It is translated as CASSPSTGTEAFF. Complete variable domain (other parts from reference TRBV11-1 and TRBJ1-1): EAEVAQSPRYKITEKSQAVAFWCDPISGHATLYWYRQILGQGPELLVQFQDESVVDDSQLPKDRFSAERLKGVDSTLKIQPAELGDSAMYLCASSPSTGTEAFFGQGTRLTVV.

In nucleotides, the CDR3 is TGTGCCAGCACCTTTCCGGGGCGCGCAGCTAACTATGGCTACACCTTC. Amino acid sequence: CASTFPGRAANYGYTF. This sequence joins TRBV7-8 and TRBJ1-2; tentatively, D is TRBD1 (5 bases). V lost 7 bases and J lost 0, with 18 bases in between. CDR3 size: 16 residues. Germline lookup yields CDR1 SGHVS and CDR2 FQNEAQ.

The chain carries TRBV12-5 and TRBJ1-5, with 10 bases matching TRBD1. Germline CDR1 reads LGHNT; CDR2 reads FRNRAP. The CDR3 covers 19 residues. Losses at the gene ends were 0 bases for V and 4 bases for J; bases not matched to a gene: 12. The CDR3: CASGLVQDGTGVRNQPQHF. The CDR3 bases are TGTGCTAGTGGTTTGGTACAAGACGGGACAGGGGTGCGGAATCAGCCCCAGCATTTT. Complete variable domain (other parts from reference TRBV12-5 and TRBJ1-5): DARVTQTPRHKVTEMGQEVTMRCQPILGHNTVFWYRQTMMQGLELLAYFRNRAPLDDSGMPKDRFSAEMPDATLATLKIQPSEPRDSAVYFCASGLVQDGTGVRNQPQHFGDGTRLSIL.

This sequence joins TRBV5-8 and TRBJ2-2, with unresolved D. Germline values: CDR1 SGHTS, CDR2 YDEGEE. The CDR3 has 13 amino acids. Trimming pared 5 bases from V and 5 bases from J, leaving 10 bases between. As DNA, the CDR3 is TGTGCCAGCAGGCCGCGATGGACCGGGGAGCTGTTTTTT. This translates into CASRPRWTGELFF.

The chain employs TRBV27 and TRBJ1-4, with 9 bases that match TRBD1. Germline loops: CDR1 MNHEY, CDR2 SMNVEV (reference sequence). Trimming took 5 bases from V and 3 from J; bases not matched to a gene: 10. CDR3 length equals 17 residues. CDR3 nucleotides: TGTGCCAGCAGTCCGGGACAGGGAAGAGGGGCTAATGAAAAACTGTTTTTT. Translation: CASSPGQGRGANEKLFF.